The T cell receptor beta chain under discussion was sequenced for a study of blood T cell repertoires in COVID-19. The protocol was immunoSEQ multiplex PCR, while the TCRdb copy is restricted to in-frame clones and leaves out a portion. Of some 70,000 clones listed, around 87% are singletons. CDR1 is MNHEY and CDR2 is SMNVEV in the germline V gene (reference sequence). The CDR3 has 15 amino acids. V shed 5 bases, J shed 5 bases, and the junction held 12 bases outside the gene matches. The sequencing sample was made of peripheral blood. The sequence came from a man aged 50 to 59 with active COVID-19. The rearrangement links TRBV27 to TRBJ2-7, with TRBD1 identical over 7 bases. The CDR3, as DNA: TGTGCCAGCAGTCCCCACCTAAGGCAGGGGGACGAGCAGTACTTC. It specifies CASSPHLRQGDEQYF.